A single sample is the source of the 25 T cell receptor beta chains below, sequenced in a study of cytotoxic CD8 clonotypes in ibrutinib-treated CLL. The protocol was immunoSEQ multiplex PCR, while the TCRdb copy is restricted to in-frame clones and leaves out a portion. Seen here are over 100,000 clones, 50% to 65% observed once, and the top ten hold 37%. The sample in question was PBMCs, obtained after 24 months of ibrutinib treatment. The receptors originated from a human donor with chronic lymphocytic leukemia.

The rearrangement links TRBV5-4 to TRBJ2-5; 7 bases are a match to TRBD1. The CDR3 is 15 residues long. The V and J ends lost 5 bases and 0 bases, in that order; junction bases with no gene match: 7. Germline V gene lookup returns CDR1 SGHNT and CDR2 YYREEE (reference sequence). CDR3: CASSSGTEYQETQYF. In DNA, the CDR3 is TGTGCCAGCAGTTCCGGGACAGAGTACCAAGAGACCCAGTACTTC.

This clone has only a few counts. V and J are TRBV2 and TRBJ2-7; weak D call: TRBD1 (6 bases). This CDR3 is built from 12 residues. V was cut by 3 bases and J by 8 bases, with 11 bases left in between. Germline V gene sequence: CDR1 SNHLY, CDR2 FYNNEI. The CDR3 region has the DNA TGTGCCAGCAGTGACAGGGGCGGTAAGCAGTACTTC. Its protein product is CASSDRGGKQYF. The whole variable domain, remainder taken from reference TRBV2 and TRBJ2-7, is EPEVTQTPSHQVTQMGQEVILRCVPISNHLYFYWYRQILGQKVEFLVSFYNNEISEKSEIFDDQFSVERPDGSNFTLKIRSTKLEDSAMYFCASSDRGGKQYFGPGTRLTVT.

The V gene is TRBV10-1, the J gene TRBJ1-1; 7 positions agree with TRBD1. Trimming removed 9 bases from V and 0 bases from J; junction bases left unmatched: 19. Germline V gene data show CDR1 as WNHNN and CDR2 as SYGVQD (reference sequence). This CDR3 comprises 18 residues. The CDR3 sequence is CARFRDSTISHMNTEAFF. The CDR3 nucleotides are TGCGCCAGGTTCCGGGACAGCACCATTTCCCACATGAACACTGAAGCTTTCTTT.

This clone showed up just a few times. The genes are TRBV6-5 and TRBJ1-6; perhaps TRBD1 as D (6 bases). There are 15 residues in the CDR3. Germline CDR1 reads MNHEY; CDR2 reads SVGAGI. V lost 0 bases and J lost 7, with 10 bases in between. The CDR3 DNA reads as TGTGCCAGCAGTTACTCGACGACAGGAAATTCACCCCTCCACTTT. This codes for CASSYSTTGNSPLHF.

The chain couples TRBV5-4 to TRBJ2-1, with TRBD1 as a possible D gene (5 bases). The CDR3 has 15 residues. In germline, CDR1 is SGHNT, CDR2 YYREEE (reference sequence). The ends were cut back, 2 bases at V and 0 bases at J, with 9 bases in the middle. The DNA of the CDR3 is TGTGCCAGCAGCTTTCGCCAGGGCTCCTACAATGAGCAGTTCTTC. Translated, it gives CASSFRQGSYNEQFF.

This chain uses TRBV30 with TRBJ2-1; TRBD2 matches 8 bases. CDR3 length: 13 amino acids. Germline V gives CDR1 GTSNPN, CDR2 SVGIG (reference sequence). J gave up 7 bases and V 3 bases, and 5 bases lay outside the gene matches. The CDR3 DNA reads TGTGCCTGGAGGATAGCGGGGACGAATGAGCAGTTCTTC. Protein sequence: CAWRIAGTNEQFF.

The J gene is TRBJ2-5, the V gene TRBV10-1, with TRBD2 matching 14 bases. The germline V gene has CDR1 WNHNN and CDR2 SYGVQD (reference sequence). Germline trimming cut 3 bases from V and 5 bases from J; bases unmatched to any gene: 5. The CDR3 contains 16 residues. The CDR3 reads CASSEGTSGGRETQYF. In nucleotides, the CDR3 is TGCGCCAGCAGTGAAGGGACTAGCGGGGGTCGGGAGACCCAGTACTTC.

This sequence joins TRBV21-1 and TRBJ1-2; the tabulated D call, TRBD1, remains unverified against the DNA. TRBV21-1 represents a pseudogene. The CDR3 has 14 amino acids. CDR3 DNA: TGTGCCAGCAGCCCACAGGGACGGAACTATGGCTACACCTTC. This translates into CASSPQGRNYGYTF.

J is TRBJ2-7 and V is TRBV7-2, with 9 bases fitting TRBD1. In germline, CDR1 is SGHTA, CDR2 FQGNSA. V lost 1 base to trimming and J lost 0 bases; unmatched junction nucleotides: 7. The CDR3 spans 17 residues. In nucleotides, the CDR3 is TGTGCCAGCAGCTTAGACGTGGGGACAGGGTACTCCTACGAGCAGTACTTC. Protein sequence: CASSLDVGTGYSYEQYF.

Comments on this clone: One junction end disagrees with the germline gene, perhaps due to a read error. The chain carries TRBV7-7 and TRBJ2-1; D not resolved. This CDR3 contains 15 residues. The germline V gene has CDR1 SSHAT and CDR2 FNYEAQ (reference sequence). Written as DNA, the CDR3 is TGTGCTAGCAGCTTACAGTACAATTCCTACAATGAGCAGTTCTTC. Translated: CASSLQYNSYNEQFF.

This rearrangement joins TRBV29-1 to TRBJ2-7; 7 positions agree with TRBD2. V lost 3 bases to trimming and J lost 10 bases; unmatched junction nucleotides: 6. CDR3 size: 11 residues. Germline V gives CDR1 SQVTM, CDR2 ANQGSEA. The CDR3 loop is CSVDSGGPQYF. The CDR3 DNA reads as TGCAGCGTTGATTCGGGGGGTCCCCAGTACTTC.

The CDR3 sequence: CSVRGGEVHEQFF. Here the CDR3 DNA reads TGCAGCGTCCGGGGCGGAGAAGTACATGAGCAGTTCTTC. The chain recombines TRBV29-1 with TRBJ2-1; D could derive from TRBD1 or TRBD2 (5 bases each). Germline V gene lookup returns CDR1 SQVTM and CDR2 ANQGSEA. The V end was cut by 6 bases, the J end by 8 bases, with 17 bases between. The CDR3 has 13 amino acids.

This clone was observed a few times. The chain is built from TRBV5-1 and TRBJ2-2; D uncertain. V was trimmed by 3 bases and J by 2 bases, leaving 11 bases between them. The CDR3 is 15 residues long. Germline values: CDR1 SGHRS, CDR2 YFSETQ. CDR3 amino acids: CASSSTGPNTGELFF. In DNA form, the CDR3 reads TGCGCCAGCAGCTCCACGGGCCCAAACACCGGGGAGCTGTTTTTT.

The chain combines TRBV9 with TRBJ1-6; 9 nucleotides align to TRBD1. CDR3 length equals 14 residues. Germline loops: CDR1 SGDLS, CDR2 YYNGEE. V was pared by 3 bases and J by 7 bases, with 2 bases of the junction left unmatched. CDR3 sequence (DNA): TGTGCCAGCAGCGGTGGACAGGGGAATTCACCCCTCCACTTT. This gives the protein CASSGGQGNSPLHF.

This clone was counted at least ten times. The J gene is TRBJ1-2, the V gene TRBV6-5; 7 nucleotides align to TRBD1. Germline V CDR1 and CDR2: MNHEY, SVGAGI. The CDR3 extends over 12 amino acids. V was pared by 7 bases and J by 4 bases, with 3 bases of the junction left unmatched. DNA of the CDR3: TGTGCCAGCACTACAGGGGCCTATGGCTACACCTTC. It is translated as CASTTGAYGYTF.

This clone was counted at least ten times. Other DNA sequences in this specimen translate into the identical CDR3. V usage is TRBV5-1 and J usage is TRBJ2-3; D uncertain. V shed 0 bases and J shed 6 bases, with 2 bases lying between them. Germline V gives CDR1 SGHRS, CDR2 YFSETQ. CDR3 size: 11 residues. CDR3: CASSLADTQYF. The DNA of the CDR3 is TGCGCCAGCAGCTTGGCCGATACGCAGTATTTT.

The gene calls are TRBV25-1 and TRBJ1-1, with 8 positions matching TRBD1. This CDR3 has 12 amino acids. Germline lookup yields CDR1 MGHDK and CDR2 SYGVNS. V was clipped by 7 bases and J by 6 bases; unmatched bases: 4. The DNA for the CDR3 is TGTGCCAGCACTCGGACAGGGTCTGAAGCTTTCTTT. This gives the protein CASTRTGSEAFF.

This clone was observed a single time. The genes are TRBV7-2 and TRBJ2-1, with 8 bases aligning to TRBD2. Trimming removed 3 bases from V and 2 bases from J; junction bases left unmatched: 0. The CDR3 totals 14 residues. CDR1 is SGHTA, CDR2 FQGNSA, per germline. CDR3 nucleotides: TGTGCCAGCAGCTTGGGACTAGCCTACAATGAGCAGTTCTTC. This gives the protein CASSLGLAYNEQFF.

The chain is built from TRBV7-3 and TRBJ1-2; D is ambiguous. With 2 bases removed from V and 7 bases from J, the gap between germline ends came to 17 bases. The germline V gene has CDR1 SGHTA and CDR2 FQGTGA. CDR3 length equals 15 residues. The CDR3 here is CASSLQAGSSGGYTF. CDR3 coding DNA: TGTGCCAGCAGCTTACAGGCAGGATCCTCAGGTGGCTACACCTTC.

The chain is built from TRBV9 and TRBJ2-1; no clear D. Between the trimmed V and J ends, which lost 2 bases and 4 bases, there was a span of 7 bases. Looked up from germline, CDR1 is SGDLS and CDR2 is YYNGEE. This CDR3 comprises 13 residues. Here the CDR3 reads CASSVREYNEQFF. The CDR3 bases are TGTGCCAGCAGCGTTAGGGAATACAATGAGCAGTTCTTC.

This sequence joins TRBV4-1 and TRBJ1-5; the match to TRBD1 covers 8 bases. Unmatched junction bases numbered 5, after V lost 3 bases and J lost 7 bases. The CDR3 has 14 amino acids. Germline values: CDR1 MGHRA, CDR2 YSYEKL. In DNA form, the CDR3 reads TGCGCCAGCAGCCAGACAGGGGTTGGACAGCCCCAGCATTTT. It translates to CASSQTGVGQPQHF.

The chain links TRBV5-4 to TRBJ1-6, with a tentative D call TRBD1 (5 bases). Germline V gives CDR1 SGHNT, CDR2 YYREEE (reference sequence). V dropped 5 bases and J dropped 9 bases, with 15 bases sitting between them. The CDR3 is 14 residues long. CDR3 residues: CASRGDFGPSPLHF. CDR3 DNA: TGTGCCAGCAGGGGGGATTTCGGTCCTTCACCCCTCCACTTT.

V gene TRBV7-3 combines with J gene TRBJ2-1; 8 nucleotides match TRBD1. With V trimmed by 4 bases and J by 6 bases, 5 bases remained unmatched. CDR3 size: 14 residues. The germline gives CDR1 SGHTA, CDR2 FQGTGA. CDR3 in DNA: TGTGCCAGCAGCTCGACAGGGGATAGCAATGAGCAGTTCTTC. This codes for CASSSTGDSNEQFF.

The chain recombines TRBV29-1 with TRBJ2-5; 8 bases fit TRBD2. The junction had 7 bases not matched to a gene; V was cut back by 8 bases and J by 5 bases. The germline V gene encodes CDR1 SQVTM and CDR2 ANQGSEA. CDR3 length equals 12 residues. The DNA of the CDR3 is TGCAGCTTCGGGGGGGGCGCGGAGACCCAGTACTTC. Its translation: CSFGGGAETQYF.

This chain connects TRBV7-9 to TRBJ2-1; D is perhaps TRBD1 (5 bases). The CDR3 has 10 residues. The germline V and J ends were trimmed by 6 bases and 10 bases, with 7 bases remaining between them. The germline gives CDR1 SEHNR, CDR2 FQNEAQ (reference sequence). CDR3 in amino acids: CASRRTEQFF. CDR3 sequence (DNA): TGTGCCAGCAGGCGGACAGAGCAGTTCTTC. Complete variable domain (other parts from reference TRBV7-9 and TRBJ2-1): DTGVSQNPRHKITKRGQNVTFRCDPISEHNRLYWYRQTLGQGPEFLTYFQNEAQLEKSRLLSDRFSAERPKGSFSTLEIQRTEQGDSAMYLCASRRTEQFFGPGTRLTVL.